These 11 T cell receptor beta chains came from one sample sequenced in a study of T cell responses to AZD1222 COVID-19 vaccine. The assay was immunoSEQ multiplex PCR, and TCRdb's table has in-frame clones only and misses some. This sample has about 150,000 clones, with around 90% found just once. The input for sequencing was peripheral blood, taken on day 0 of AZD1222 vaccination. All receptors come from an adult in good health.

The chain combines TRBV7-2 with TRBJ2-1; 13 bases agree with TRBD2. J gave up 0 bases and V 6 bases, and 2 bases lay outside the gene matches. Germline V gene data show CDR1 as SGHTA and CDR2 as FQGNSA. The CDR3 is made up of 16 amino acids. The CDR3 here is CASRRTSGSSYNEQFF. The CDR3 coding sequence is TGTGCCAGCAGGCGGACTAGCGGGAGCTCCTACAATGAGCAGTTCTTC.

The rearrangement joins TRBV21-1 to TRBJ2-1; the listed D gene, TRBD2, was not tested against the DNA. TRBV21-1 is annotated as a pseudogene. The CDR3 contains 14 residues. The CDR3 region is CASSGGLDREEQFF. As DNA, the CDR3 is TGTGCCAGCAGCGGGGGACTAGATAGGGAGGAGCAGTTCTTC.

The V call is TRBV5-6, the J call TRBJ1-5; no definite D call. V was pared by 4 bases and J by 3 bases, with 14 bases between. The V gene's germline CDR1 is SGHDT and CDR2 YYEEEE. This CDR3 is 15 amino acids long. The CDR3, as DNA: TGTGCCAGCAGCCCACGATGGGGTAACAATCAGCCCCAGCATTTT. Amino acid sequence: CASSPRWGNNQPQHF.

V gene TRBV19 combines with J gene TRBJ2-7, with D possibly TRBD1 on 5 matching bases. This CDR3 spans 11 amino acids. In germline, CDR1 is LNHDA, CDR2 SQIVND (reference sequence). Trimming cost V 4 bases and J 6 bases, with 7 bases left between them. The CDR3 loop reads CASSTQAEQYF. In DNA, the CDR3 is TGTGCCAGTAGTACACAGGCCGAGCAGTACTTC.

This chain links TRBV6-5 with TRBJ1-2, with a possible D match to TRBD1 (6 bases). The V gene's germline CDR1 is MNHEY and CDR2 SVGAGI. V lost 7 bases and J lost 8, with 17 bases in between. CDR3 size: 13 residues. This chain's CDR3 is CASKYDRLGGYTF. In nucleotides, the CDR3 is TGTGCCAGCAAGTATGACAGGCTTGGGGGCTACACCTTC.

In the case of this clone: Germline and junction disagree at one end, which may indicate a read error. The chain employs TRBV19 and TRBJ2-1; TRBD2 agrees at 8 bases. The CDR3 covers 11 residues. Germline CDR1 is LNHDA and CDR2 is SQIVND (reference sequence). CDR3 DNA sequence: TGCGGCCGGGAGGGCCCAAATGAGCAGTTCTTC. It is translated as CGREGPNEQFF.

This chain uses TRBV6-6 with TRBJ2-5; no clear D gene. CDR1 is MNHNY, CDR2 SVGAGI, per germline (reference sequence). The CDR3 is 12 residues long. The V end was cut by 3 bases, the J end by 3 bases, with 5 bases between. This CDR3 is CASSYREETQYF. CDR3 bases: TGTGCCAGCAGTTATCGGGAAGAGACCCAGTACTTC.

The chain is built from TRBV9 and TRBJ1-1; the D gene is possibly TRBD1 (6 bases). CDR1 and CDR2 from the germline V gene are SGDLS and YYNGEE. Trimming removed 2 bases from V and 2 bases from J, with 10 bases in between. The CDR3 contains 14 residues. The CDR3 loop is CASSVRTVNTEAFF. Written as DNA, the CDR3 is TGTGCCAGCAGCGTCCGGACAGTAAACACTGAAGCTTTCTTT.

V gene TRBV9 combines with J gene TRBJ2-5, with a weak D call TRBD1 (6 bases). Deletions cut 2 bases from V and 1 base from J, with 9 bases between. This CDR3 region has 14 residues. Germline V gives CDR1 SGDLS, CDR2 YYNGEE. Here the CDR3 DNA reads TGTGCCAGCAGCGTCGGACAGACCCAAGAGACCCAGTACTTC. Translation: CASSVGQTQETQYF. The entire variable domain, with the rest obtained from reference TRBV9 and TRBJ2-5, is as follows: DSGVTQTPKHLITATGQRVTLRCSPRSGDLSVYWYQQSLDQGLQFLIQYYNGEERAKGNILERFSAQQFPDLHSELNLSSLELGDSALYFCASSVGQTQETQYFGPGTRLLVL.

For the CDR3, the DNA is TGTGCCACCAGCAGAGATTTTAGCGGCAATGAGCAGTTCTTC. It specifies CATSRDFSGNEQFF. The V call is TRBV15, the J call TRBJ2-1; D possibly corresponds to TRBD2 (6 bases). This CDR3 has 14 amino acids. Germline-derived CDR1 and CDR2 are LNHNV and YYDKDF (reference sequence). V lost 0 bases, J lost 6 bases, and 9 bases lay in between.

This clone appeared a single time. The chain links TRBV10-1 to TRBJ2-3; TRBD2 aligns across 11 bases. From germline, CDR1 is WNHNN and CDR2 SYGVQD (reference sequence). This CDR3 is 14 amino acids long. With 6 bases clipped from V and 6 bases from J, the junction kept 5 bases outside the gene matches. The CDR3 nucleotides are TGCGCCAGCAGCAGACTAGCGGGGAGGGATACGCAGTATTTT. Amino acids: CASSRLAGRDTQYF.